The clone carrying this TCR beta chain was found once. As yet, its antigen is unknown. The data derive from a study of regulatory T cells in long-lasting Graves disease. The study's findings and limits: Persistent Graves' disease cases displayed lower TCR diversity than newly diagnosed ones. Having few samples may have compromised the accuracy.

Trimming removed 0 bases at V and 10 bases at J, with 18 bases between. The CDR3 spans 14 residues. Per germline, CDR1 DFQATT and CDR2 SNEGSKA (reference sequence). Stated time point: persistent/refractory GD, antithyroid drugs over 5 years with positive TRAb. PBMC RNA was the source of the TCR library. Staff took around 9 milliliters of peripheral blood and put it into EDTA tubes. With iRepertoire HTBI primers and Arm-PCR of CDR3 regions, TCR beta libraries were built. TCRdb processed the multiplex PCR reads anew with MiXCR; each CDR3 protein has one entry. The top ten clones hold about two fifths of a sample with 600,000 to 850,000 distinct CDR3 sequences, 25% to 35% of them seen once.

This TCR was recovered from a female donor with Graves disease. This sequence joins TRBV20-1 and TRBJ1-1, with TRBD1 as a possible D gene (5 bases). The sample consisted of peripheral blood mononuclear cells (PBMCs), taken when the disease was refractory, from a patient treated with antithyroid drugs. The CDR3 DNA reads TGCAGTGCTAGAGACCCTTTGCAGGGTAGGCTAGCTTTCTTT. Encoded protein: CSARDPLQGRLAFF.